These 3 T cell receptor beta chains came from one sample sequenced in a study of regulatory T cells in long-lasting Graves disease. Time point denoted: persistent/refractory GD, antithyroid drugs over 5 years with positive TRAb. PBMCs provided the RNA from which the TCR library was made. Building of the TCR beta libraries involved iRepertoire HTBI primers and Arm-PCR of CDR3 regions. MiXCR, applied by TCRdb to the multiplex PCR reads, yields one record per CDR3 protein. The sample shows roughly 500,000 distinct CDR3 sequences, less than 25% of them seen only once. The sequenced sample was peripheral blood mononuclear cells (PBMCs), obtained when the disease was refractory, from a patient treated with antithyroid drugs. Receptors were obtained from a female donor with Graves disease.

This chain connects TRBV3-1 to TRBJ2-5; maybe TRBD1 (5 bases). The CDR3 has 13 amino acids. V dropped 2 bases and J dropped 5 bases, with 9 bases sitting between them. Germline CDR1 and CDR2: LGHDT and YNNKEL (reference sequence). The CDR3 sequence: CASSQRGLETQYF. Here the CDR3 DNA reads TGTGCCAGCAGCCAAAGGGGTTTGGAGACCCAGTACTTC.

This clonotype showed up many times. V usage is TRBV10-3 and J usage is TRBJ2-7; 14 bases map to TRBD2. Germline lookup yields CDR1 ENHRY and CDR2 SYGVKD. The CDR3 covers 16 residues. V was clipped by 3 bases and J by 6 bases; unmatched bases: 7. DNA for the CDR3: TGTGCCATCAGTGACTTGACTAGCGGGAGGGCCCTCGAGCAGTACTTC. Translated, it gives CAISDLTSGRALEQYF.

The CDR3 sequence is CASSHPGRGSETQYF. DNA of the CDR3: TGCGCCAGCAGCCACCCAGGGCGCGGGAGCGAGACCCAGTACTTC. This chain connects TRBV4-1 to TRBJ2-5, with 7 bases that match TRBD2. V dropped 3 bases and J dropped 5; count of bases not matched to a gene: 9. CDR1 MGHRA and CDR2 YSYEKL come from the germline V gene. This CDR3 is 15 amino acids long.